Following are 29 T cell receptor beta chains from one sample sequenced in a study of shared clonotypes between healthy human individuals. The table came from immunoSEQ multiplex PCR; TCRdb's copy has only in-frame clones and leaves some out. Found here are hundreds of thousands of clones, over 60% of them singletons; the top ten hold roughly 13%. Sequencing was done on a sample of PBMCs. These receptor sequences come from a middle-aged woman in good health. Some clones in this sample may be carry-over from other donors' samples.

V and J are TRBV6-5 and TRBJ2-7; perhaps TRBD1 as D (6 bases). CDR1 is MNHEY and CDR2 is SVGAGI in the germline V gene. V lost 7 bases and J lost 0, with 13 bases in between. This CDR3 is 14 amino acids long. The CDR3 reads CASTKTGTSYEQYF. DNA of the CDR3: TGTGCCAGCACTAAGACAGGAACCTCCTACGAGCAGTACTTC.

The chain uses TRBV27 and TRBJ1-2, with 7 nucleotides matching TRBD1. From germline, CDR1 is MNHEY and CDR2 SMNVEV (reference sequence). The length of the CDR3 is 15 residues. V lost 6 bases and J lost 0; bases outside the gene matches: 7. The CDR3 sequence: CASRGRQGANYGYTF. Here the CDR3 DNA reads TGTGCCAGCAGGGGGAGACAGGGCGCTAACTATGGCTACACCTTC.

The table lists this clone with a count of one. The chain uses TRBV29-1 and TRBJ2-7; 9 bases line up with TRBD2. This CDR3 has 14 residues. With V trimmed by 3 bases and J by 3 bases, 6 bases remained unmatched. Germline V gene lookup returns CDR1 SQVTM and CDR2 ANQGSEA. The CDR3 region has the DNA TGCAGCGTTGATAATCCTAGCGGGGTCTACGAGCAGTACTTC. Amino acids: CSVDNPSGVYEQYF.

As to this clone: Other DNA sequences from this sample encode an identical CDR3 as well. The chain is built from TRBV6-5 and TRBJ1-1, with a tentative D call TRBD1 (6 bases). The V gene's germline CDR1 is MNHEY and CDR2 SVGAGI. The CDR3 length is 13 residues. Trimming pared 6 bases from V and 0 bases from J, leaving 8 bases between. The CDR3 is CASRRTVNTEAFF. Here the CDR3 DNA reads TGTGCCAGCAGACGGACAGTGAACACTGAAGCTTTCTTT.

The chain recombines TRBV7-8 with TRBJ2-7, with D tentatively TRBD1 (7 bases). The V end lost 5 bases, the J end lost 0 bases, and 14 bases lay between the germline ends. Germline V gives CDR1 SGHVS, CDR2 FQNEAQ. The CDR3 contains 15 residues. In DNA, the CDR3 is TGTGCCAGCAGCCAGGGGGGCTACCCCTCCTACGAGCAGTACTTC. Translation gives CASSQGGYPSYEQYF.

V is TRBV7-2 and J is TRBJ2-1; D possibly corresponds to TRBD2 (6 bases). V shed 4 bases and J shed 5 bases, with 15 bases lying between them. Germline V lookup: CDR1 SGHTA, CDR2 FQGNSA. The CDR3 runs 15 residues. In DNA form, the CDR3 reads TGTGCCAGCAGCTCTGCAGCCGGGAGCCACAATGAGCAGTTCTTC. Translation gives CASSSAAGSHNEQFF.

This chain connects TRBV9 to TRBJ2-2; 10 nucleotides agree with TRBD1. Trimming cost V 3 bases and J 6 bases; bases outside gene matches: 8. Germline V lookup: CDR1 SGDLS, CDR2 YYNGEE. The CDR3 runs 16 residues. CDR3 loop: CASSGSRDRGPGELFF. The CDR3 DNA sequence: TGTGCCAGCAGCGGATCCCGGGACAGGGGTCCCGGGGAGCTGTTTTTT.

The chain carries TRBV11-2 and TRBJ1-5, with D hard to call. The CDR3 runs 15 residues. Germline CDR1 reads SGHAT; CDR2 reads FQNNGV. Between the trimmed V and J ends, which lost 0 bases and 2 bases, there was a span of 8 bases. This CDR3 is CASSLDGRGNQPQHF. The CDR3 region has the DNA TGTGCCAGCAGCTTAGATGGACGGGGCAATCAGCCCCAGCATTTT.

The chain joins TRBV4-1 to TRBJ2-7; TRBD1 is a possible D gene (5 bases). This CDR3 has 14 amino acids. Germline V CDR1 and CDR2: MGHRA, YSYEKL. V was trimmed by 3 bases and J by 6 bases, leaving 15 bases between them. The CDR3 bases are TGCGCCAGCAGCCAGTGGACAACTAACTGCGAGCAGTACTTC. This gives the protein CASSQWTTNCEQYF.

CDR3 nucleotide sequence: TGTGCCAGCAGTCAACAGGGTATTTTGGGCTACACCTTC. Translated: CASSQQGILGYTF. This chain uses TRBV6-5 with TRBJ1-2; D is possibly TRBD1 (6 bases). The CDR3 loop spans 13 amino acids. The V and J ends lost 5 bases and 8 bases respectively, with 15 bases between them. Germline CDR1 MNHEY, CDR2 SVGAGI.

The CDR3 bases are TGCAGCGCTGGGGGGACAGGGTACTACAATGAGCAGTTCTTC. This encodes CSAGGTGYYNEQFF. The gene calls are TRBV29-1 and TRBJ2-1; 9 bases match TRBD1. The CDR3 is 14 amino acids. The germline V gene has CDR1 SQVTM and CDR2 ANQGSEA. V was clipped by 7 bases and J by 3 bases; unmatched bases: 7.

The chain employs TRBV10-2 and TRBJ1-2; D remains unclear. The CDR3 length is 14 residues. The germline CDR1 and CDR2 sequences are WSHSY and SAAADI. Trimming left V 2 bases short and J 1 base short, with 8 bases between. The CDR3 DNA is TGCGCCAGCAGTGAGGACACGGATAACTATGGCTACACCTTC. Translated: CASSEDTDNYGYTF.

This chain connects TRBV9 to TRBJ1-4; 10 bases agree with TRBD1. The J segment lost 0 bases and the V segment lost 1 base, leaving 9 bases of the junction unmatched. Germline V gives CDR1 SGDLS, CDR2 YYNGEE. CDR3 size: 19 residues. This chain's CDR3 is CASSVLPGQGISTNEKLFF. DNA of the CDR3: TGTGCCAGCAGCGTACTACCGGGACAGGGGATATCAACTAATGAAAAACTGTTTTTT.

The rearrangement uses TRBV18 and TRBJ2-3; D not resolved. The germline V gene has CDR1 KGHSH and CDR2 LQKENI. Trimming left V 0 bases short and J 6 bases short, with 7 bases between. This CDR3 spans 13 amino acids. The chain's CDR3 is CASSPPDHDTQYF. As DNA, the CDR3 is TGTGCCAGCTCACCACCGGACCACGATACGCAGTATTTT.

The rearrangement uses TRBV9 and TRBJ2-1; 9 bases line up with TRBD2. The CDR3 consists of 14 residues. Trimming cost V 3 bases and J 6 bases; bases outside gene matches: 4. Looked up from germline, CDR1 is SGDLS and CDR2 is YYNGEE. The CDR3 DNA sequence: TGTGCCAGCAGCGCCAAGACTAGCGGCAATGAGCAGTTCTTC. Its translation: CASSAKTSGNEQFF.

The chain couples TRBV15 to TRBJ2-7; the D is unclear. In germline, CDR1 is LNHNV, CDR2 YYDKDF (reference sequence). V lost 5 bases to trimming and J lost 1 base, with 12 bases between them. CDR3 length: 14 amino acids. DNA of the CDR3: TGTGCCACCAGCCTTCATCTCTCGTCCTACGAGCAGTACTTC. Its protein is CATSLHLSSYEQYF.

The V and J genes are TRBV5-1 and TRBJ2-3, with D perhaps matching TRBD1 or TRBD2 (5 bases each). This CDR3 spans 15 amino acids. CDR1 and CDR2 from the germline V gene are SGHRS and YFSETQ. V was shortened by 2 bases and J by 8 bases, with 18 bases between the two germline ends. The CDR3 coding sequence is TGCGCCAGCAGCTTAACCGGGACGCAAAGTGGTACGCAGTATTTT. Residues: CASSLTGTQSGTQYF.

This clone was seen only a few times. V is TRBV4-1 and J is TRBJ2-7; TRBD1 matches at 10 bases. This CDR3 contains 16 residues. CDR1 is MGHRA, CDR2 YSYEKL, per germline. V was pared by 8 bases and J by 3 bases, with 13 bases of the junction left unmatched. CDR3 sequence (DNA): TGCGCCAGCGCCCTGCACGGTGGGACAGGGGTCTACGAGCAGTACTTC. As protein: CASALHGGTGVYEQYF.

The chain joins TRBV7-6 to TRBJ1-2, with 9 bases identical to TRBD1. CDR3 length: 14 amino acids. With V trimmed by 1 base and J by 6 bases, 3 bases remained unmatched. Germline V gives CDR1 SGHVS, CDR2 FNYEAQ. CDR3 sequence: CASSLDRGQDGYTF. DNA of the CDR3: TGTGCCAGCAGCTTAGACAGGGGGCAGGATGGCTACACCTTC.

The J gene is TRBJ1-5, the V gene TRBV11-3; 7 bases fit TRBD1. V lost 7 bases to trimming and J lost 0 bases; unmatched junction nucleotides: 12. The CDR3 loop spans 17 amino acids. Germline-derived CDR1 and CDR2 are SGHNT and YENEEA. The CDR3 DNA sequence: TGTGCCAGCACCGATGTTGCAGGGGGAAATAGCAATCAGCCCCAGCATTTT. This encodes CASTDVAGGNSNQPQHF.

This clone turned up a few times. The gene calls are TRBV5-4 and TRBJ2-2, with D perhaps matching TRBD1 (5 bases). Trimming stripped 6 bases from V and 1 base from J, with 7 bases between. CDR3 length: 13 residues. Germline-derived CDR1 and CDR2 are SGHNT and YYREEE (reference sequence). CDR3 sequence reads: CASTDRNTGELFF. The CDR3, as DNA: TGTGCCAGCACAGACAGGAACACCGGGGAGCTGTTTTTT.

This chain uses TRBV19 with TRBJ1-1, with D possibly TRBD1 on 6 matching bases. The CDR3 sequence is 14 residues long. Germline V gives CDR1 LNHDA, CDR2 SQIVND (reference sequence). Trimming removed 6 bases at V and 5 bases at J, with 16 bases between. In DNA, the CDR3 is TGTGCCAGTAGAACGTTAAGAGGGACAACTGAAGCTTTCTTT. Protein: CASRTLRGTTEAFF.

The V call is TRBV5-1, the J call TRBJ2-2; a weak D match, TRBD1 (6 bases). V lost 0 bases to trimming and J lost 3 bases, with 9 bases between them. The CDR3 loop spans 15 amino acids. Germline CDR1 SGHRS, CDR2 YFSETQ. The CDR3 nucleotides read TGCGCCAGCAGCTTGGATGGGGGCGACACCGGGGAGCTGTTTTTT. Encoded protein: CASSLDGGDTGELFF. Based on the CDR3 plus reference TRBV5-1 and TRBJ2-2, the full variable domain is KAGVTQTPRYLIKTRGQQVTLSCSPISGHRSVSWYQQTPGQGLQFLFEYFSETQRNKGNFPGRFSGRQFSNSRSEMNVSTLELGDSALYLCASSLDGGDTGELFFGEGSRLTVL.

In its sample, this clone was seen once. V usage is TRBV6-1 and J usage is TRBJ1-1, with no clear D. Germline assignment: CDR1 MNHNS and CDR2 SASEGT. This CDR3 has 13 amino acids. Trimming took 6 bases from V and 5 from J, leaving 13 bases between them. CDR3 region: CASSRLGETEAFF. The CDR3 region has the DNA TGTGCCAGCAGCCGTCTGGGCGAAACTGAAGCTTTCTTT.

This clone was recorded only once. The rearrangement joins TRBV7-3 to TRBJ2-7; D is perhaps TRBD2 (6 bases). This CDR3 spans 15 amino acids. Trimming removed 5 bases from V and 4 bases from J, with 18 bases in between. Germline CDR1 is SGHTA and CDR2 is FQGTGA. Here the CDR3 DNA reads TGTGCCAGCAGCCAATTCCCGGGACTCCCATACGAGCAGTACTTC. This codes for CASSQFPGLPYEQYF.

V usage is TRBV7-8 and J usage is TRBJ2-1; no definite D call. V was pared by 0 bases and J by 7 bases, with 16 bases between. This CDR3 spans 16 amino acids. Germline CDR1 reads SGHVS; CDR2 reads FQNEAQ. CDR3 region: CASSLALSSYVNEQFF. Here the CDR3 DNA reads TGTGCCAGCAGCTTAGCTCTATCCTCCTACGTTAATGAGCAGTTCTTC.

The rearrangement uses TRBV9 and TRBJ2-1, with 13 bases fitting TRBD2. The CDR3 length is 16 residues. The germline gives CDR1 SGDLS, CDR2 YYNGEE. J gave up 10 bases and V 4 bases, and 11 bases lay outside the gene matches. DNA of the CDR3: TGTGCCAGCAGCCTTGCTCCGGGACTAGCGGGGCTGGAGCAGTTCTTC. Translating gives CASSLAPGLAGLEQFF.

This sequence joins TRBV10-2 and TRBJ1-5; no clear D gene. Between the trimmed V and J ends, which lost 0 bases and 7 bases, there was a span of 13 bases. In germline, CDR1 is WSHSY, CDR2 SAAADI. This CDR3 contains 15 residues. CDR3 sequence reads: CASSESTTGRQPQHF. In nucleotides, the CDR3 is TGCGCCAGCAGTGAGTCGACCACGGGGAGGCAGCCCCAGCATTTT.

This clone has just one count. The genes are TRBV18 and TRBJ2-5; D might be TRBD1 (6 bases). The CDR3 consists of 15 residues. Trimming stripped 5 bases from V and 2 bases from J, with 15 bases between. Germline V gene lookup returns CDR1 KGHSH and CDR2 LQKENI. As DNA, the CDR3 is TGTGCCAGCTCATACCAGGGGTATCGGCAAGAGACCCAGTACTTC. Translating it yields CASSYQGYRQETQYF.